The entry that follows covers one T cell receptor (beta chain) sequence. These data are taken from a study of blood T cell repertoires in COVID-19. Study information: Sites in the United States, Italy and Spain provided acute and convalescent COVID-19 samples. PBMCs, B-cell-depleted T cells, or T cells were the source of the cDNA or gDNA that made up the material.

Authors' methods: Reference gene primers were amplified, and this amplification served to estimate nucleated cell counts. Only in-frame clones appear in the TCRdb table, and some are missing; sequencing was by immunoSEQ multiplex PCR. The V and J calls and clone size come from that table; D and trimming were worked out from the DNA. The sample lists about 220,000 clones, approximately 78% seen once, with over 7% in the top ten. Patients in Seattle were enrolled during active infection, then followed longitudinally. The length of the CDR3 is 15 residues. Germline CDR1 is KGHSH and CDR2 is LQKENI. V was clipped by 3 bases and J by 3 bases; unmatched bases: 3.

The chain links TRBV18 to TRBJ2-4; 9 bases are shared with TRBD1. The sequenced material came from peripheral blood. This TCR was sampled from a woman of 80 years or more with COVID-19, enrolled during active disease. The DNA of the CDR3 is TGTGCCAGCTCACCGGGACAGGGCCTCAAAAACATTCAGTACTTC. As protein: CASSPGQGLKNIQYF.